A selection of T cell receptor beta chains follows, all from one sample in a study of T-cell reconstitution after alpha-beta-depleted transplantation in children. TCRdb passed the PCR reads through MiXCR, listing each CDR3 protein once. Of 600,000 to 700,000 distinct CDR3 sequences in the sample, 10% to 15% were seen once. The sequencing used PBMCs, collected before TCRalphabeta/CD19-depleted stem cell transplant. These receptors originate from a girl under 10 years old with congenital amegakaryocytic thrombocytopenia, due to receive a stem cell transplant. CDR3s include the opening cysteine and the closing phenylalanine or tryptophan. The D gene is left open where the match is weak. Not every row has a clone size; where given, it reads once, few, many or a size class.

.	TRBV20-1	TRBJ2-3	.	TGCAGTGCTAGAGAGCCGACGGACCCCTATTGGAATTTT	CSAREPTDPYWNF
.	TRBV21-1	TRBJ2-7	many	TGTGCCAGCAGCAGGGGGAATACCTCCTACGAGCAGTACTTC	CASSRGNTSYEQYF
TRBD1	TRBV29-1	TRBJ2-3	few	TGCAGCGGTGACCAGGGGGGCACAGATACGCAGTATTTT	CSGDQGGTDTQYF
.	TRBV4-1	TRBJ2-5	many	TGCGCCAGCAGCCAATTTGATTTTGACAGTGCGGAGACCCAGTACTTC	CASSQFDFDSAETQYF
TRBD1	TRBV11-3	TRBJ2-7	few	TGTGCCAGCAGCTCACCGGGACAGGGGGAAGAGCAGTACTTC	CASSSPGQGEEQYF
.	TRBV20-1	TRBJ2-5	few	TGCAGTGCTGGGGGCGGGAGTCTCGCAGAGACCCAGTACTTC	CSAGGGSLAETQYF
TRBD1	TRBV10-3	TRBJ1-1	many	TGTGCCATCAGTGACATCGCCGGGACAGGGAACACTGAAGCTTTCTTT	CAISDIAGTGNTEAFF
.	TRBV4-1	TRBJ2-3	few	TGCGCCAGCAGCCAGTTTCAAAGCGGAACAGATACGCAGTATTTT	CASSQFQSGTDTQYF
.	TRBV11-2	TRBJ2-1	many	TGTGCCAGCAGCTTACCCGTGAGGGGCAATGAGCAGTTCTTC	CASSLPVRGNEQFF
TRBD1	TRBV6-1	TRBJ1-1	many	TGTGCCAGCAGTCAAACAGGGGACACTGAAGCTTTCTTT	CASSQTGDTEAFF
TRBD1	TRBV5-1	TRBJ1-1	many	TGCGCCAGCAGCACGACAGGGGGCGGAACTGAAGCTTTCTTT	CASSTTGGGTEAFF
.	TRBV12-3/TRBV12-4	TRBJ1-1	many	TGTGCCAGCAGTTGGGTCGCAGGGAACACTGAAGCTTTCTTT	CASSWVAGNTEAFF
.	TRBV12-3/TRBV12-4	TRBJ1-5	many	TGTGCCAGCAGTTTACAACTAGACCAGCCCCAGCATTTT	CASSLQLDQPQHF
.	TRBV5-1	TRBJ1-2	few	TGCGCCAGCAGCTTGTGGGACCAGGCCAGCATGATCTATGGCTACACCTTC	CASSLWDQASMIYGYTF
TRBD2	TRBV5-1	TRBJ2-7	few	TGCGCCAGCAGCTTGGCCGGGGCTAGCGGGAGGGTCGACGAGCAGTACTTC	CASSLAGASGRVDEQYF
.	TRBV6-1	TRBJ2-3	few	TGTGCCAGCAGTGCGTTCAATCCTCCAGATACGCAGTATTTT	CASSAFNPPDTQYF
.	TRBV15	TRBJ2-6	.	TGTGCCACCGCCGAGAAAGACAGCTCTGGGGCCAACGTCCTGACTTTC	CATAEKDSSGANVLTF
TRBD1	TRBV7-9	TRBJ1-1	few	TGTGCCAGCGAAAGGACAGGAACGATCGAAGCTTTCTTT	CASERTGTIEAFF
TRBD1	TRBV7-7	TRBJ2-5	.	TGTGCCAGCAGCTTAGGCGGAGCAGGGGGCGAAGAGACCCAGTACTTC	CASSLGGAGGEETQYF
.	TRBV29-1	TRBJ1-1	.	TGCAGCGGCGGTGTGGGCACTGAAGCTTTCTTT	CSGGVGTEAFF
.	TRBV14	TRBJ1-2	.	TGTGCCAGCAGCCAACAGCAGACTCCTGGTCATGGCTACACCTTC	CASSQQQTPGHGYTF
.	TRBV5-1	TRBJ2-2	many	TGCGCCAGCAACCTACTGGGCGCTGGCACCGGGGAGCTGTTTTTT	CASNLLGAGTGELFF
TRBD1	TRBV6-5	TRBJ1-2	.	TGTGCCAGCAGTTTCTTGGGACAGGGGGACTATGGCTACACCTTC	CASSFLGQGDYGYTF
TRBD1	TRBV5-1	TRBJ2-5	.	TGCGCCAGCAGCCCGGAACAGGGGTATAGTTTGAAGACCCAGTACTTC	CASSPEQGYSLKTQYF
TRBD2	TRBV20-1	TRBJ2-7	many	TGCAGTGCTCTAAGGGGAGGGACCTACGAGCAGTACTTC	CSALRGGTYEQYF
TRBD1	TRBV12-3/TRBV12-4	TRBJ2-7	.	TGTGCCAGCAGCAGAAGGGGACAGGGAAATCCCTACGAGCAGTACTTC	CASSRRGQGNPYEQYF
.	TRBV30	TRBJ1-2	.	TGTGCCTGGAGTGGGTCCCAGTTCTATGGCTACACCTTC	CAWSGSQFYGYTF
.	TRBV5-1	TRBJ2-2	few	TGCGCCAGCAGCTCCCAGGGACCCCTCCTGAACACCGGGGAGCTGTTTTTT	CASSSQGPLLNTGELFF
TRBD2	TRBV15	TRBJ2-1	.	TGTGCCACCAGCAGAGATCGACTACTAGCGGGATCCTACAATGAGCAGTTCTTC	CATSRDRLLAGSYNEQFF
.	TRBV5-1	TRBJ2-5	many	TGCGCCAGCAGCTTCCAGCAGGTCCAAGAGACCCAGTACTTC	CASSFQQVQETQYF
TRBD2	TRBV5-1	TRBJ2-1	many	TGCGCCAGCAGCCAAAGGACTAGCGGGTTTGTGGTCAGTGAGCAGTTCTTC	CASSQRTSGFVVSEQFF
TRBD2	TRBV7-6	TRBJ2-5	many	TGTGCCAGCAGTCGACGGACTAGGGAAGAGACCCAGTACTTC	CASSRRTREETQYF
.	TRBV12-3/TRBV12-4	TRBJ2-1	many	TGTGCCGCCGTGGTGTACAATGAGCAGTTCTTC	CAAVVYNEQFF
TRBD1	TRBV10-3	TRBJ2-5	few	TGTGCCATCAGGGGGGACAGGGGGAACCAAGAGACCCAGTACTTC	CAIRGDRGNQETQYF
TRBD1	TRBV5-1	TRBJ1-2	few	TGCGCCAGCAGCTTGGATGCAGGGGGCAACTATGGCTACACCTTC	CASSLDAGGNYGYTF
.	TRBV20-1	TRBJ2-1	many	TGCAGTGCTAGAGGGCCGGCGGTCTCATACAATGAGCAGTTCTTC	CSARGPAVSYNEQFF
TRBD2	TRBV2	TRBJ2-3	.	TGTGCCAGCGGGACTAGCGGGAGGCCGACGCAGTATTTT	CASGTSGRPTQYF
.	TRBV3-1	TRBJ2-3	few	TGTGCCAGCAGCCAAGATAGGCCAGAAGGCACAGATACGCAGTATTTT	CASSQDRPEGTDTQYF
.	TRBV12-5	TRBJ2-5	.	TGTGCTAGTGGCTACACCACCCTCCAAAACGGACAAGAGACCCAGTACTTC	CASGYTTLQNGQETQYF
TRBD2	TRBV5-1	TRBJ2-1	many	TGCGCCAGCAGCTGGATACTAGCGGTCTCCTACAATGAGCAGTTCTTC	CASSWILAVSYNEQFF
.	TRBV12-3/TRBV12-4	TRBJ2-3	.	TGTGCCAGCAGTCCCATCCGCGCCACCGCAGATACGCAGTATTTT	CASSPIRATADTQYF
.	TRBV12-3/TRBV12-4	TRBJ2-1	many	TGTGCCAGCAGCCCCATCGGGCCGTCCTACAATGAGCAGTTCTTC	CASSPIGPSYNEQFF
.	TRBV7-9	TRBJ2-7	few	TGTGCCAGCGAGGGTACTGTCTACGAGCAGTACTTC	CASEGTVYEQYF
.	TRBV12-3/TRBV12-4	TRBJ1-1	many	TGTGCCAGCAGCCAACAGGCTGAAGCTTTCTTT	CASSQQAEAFF
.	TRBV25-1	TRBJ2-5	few	TGTGCCAGCAGTGACCTCTCGGACCTTGGGACCCAGTACTTC	CASSDLSDLGTQYF
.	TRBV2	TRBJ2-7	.	TGTGCCAGCAGATTTCGGACACTGAGCTCCTACGCGCAGTACTTC	CASRFRTLSSYAQYF
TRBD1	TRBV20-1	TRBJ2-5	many	TGCAGTGCTAGAAGGGACAGCCAACAAGAGACCCAGTACTTC	CSARRDSQQETQYF
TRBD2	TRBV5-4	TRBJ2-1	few	TGTGCCAGCAGCTTAAGACTAGCGGGAGGGTTCTCCTACAATGAGCAGTTCTTC	CASSLRLAGGFSYNEQFF
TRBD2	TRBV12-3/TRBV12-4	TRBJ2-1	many	TGTGCCAGCATTACGGGACTAGCGGATTACAATGAGCAGTTCTTC	CASITGLADYNEQFF
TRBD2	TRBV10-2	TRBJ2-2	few	TGCGCCAGCAGCGGGACTAGCGCGACGACGAACACCGGGGAGCTGTTTTTT	CASSGTSATTNTGELFF
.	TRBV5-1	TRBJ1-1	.	TGCGCCAGCAGCTCCCAAGGGGGATTTGGCACTGAAGCTTTCTTT	CASSSQGGFGTEAFF
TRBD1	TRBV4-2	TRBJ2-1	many	TGTGCCAGCAGCCCAGGGGGCGGCCGGGGATACAATGAGCAGTTCTTC	CASSPGGGRGYNEQFF
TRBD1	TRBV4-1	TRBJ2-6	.	TGCGCCAGCAAGACGACAGGGGGCTTTGGGGCCAACGTCCTGACTTTC	CASKTTGGFGANVLTF
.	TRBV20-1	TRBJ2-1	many	TGCAGTGCTAGAGTGGAGGGGAAGGGATCCTACAATGAGCAGTTCTTC	CSARVEGKGSYNEQFF
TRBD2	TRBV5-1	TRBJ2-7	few	TGCGCCAGCAGCTCGGGACTAGCTGGAATCCCCTACGAGCAGTACTTC	CASSSGLAGIPYEQYF
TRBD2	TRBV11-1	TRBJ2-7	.	TGTGCCAGCAGCACAAGCCACGTGACTAGCGGGAGAACCAACGAGCAGTACTTC	CASSTSHVTSGRTNEQYF
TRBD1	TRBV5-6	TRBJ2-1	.	TGTGCCAGCAGCTCCGGGACAGGGGGAAGTCATGAGCAGTTCTTC	CASSSGTGGSHEQFF
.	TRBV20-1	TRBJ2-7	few	TGCAGTGCCGCCGTGGGAGCCGGATACGAGCAGTACTTC	CSAAVGAGYEQYF
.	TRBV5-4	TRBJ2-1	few	TGTGCCAGCAGCTTAACAGGGTCTGGATCGGGTGAGCAGTTCTTC	CASSLTGSGSGEQFF
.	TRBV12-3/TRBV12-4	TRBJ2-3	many	TGTGCCAGCAGTTACCAACTCGGGACTTCTCCGAAAGCAGATACGCAGTATTTT	CASSYQLGTSPKADTQYF